A single sample is the source of the 20 T cell receptor beta chains below, sequenced in a study of blood T cell repertoires in COVID-19. The protocol was immunoSEQ multiplex PCR, while the TCRdb copy is restricted to in-frame clones and leaves out a portion. The table shows about 270,000 clones, with about nine tenths occurring only once. The sample comprised PBMCs or T cells enriched from blood (not recorded which). Receptor source: a woman between 40 and 55 years old with acute COVID-19.

This chain joins TRBV25-1 and TRBJ2-5; TRBD2 matches 10 bases. This CDR3 region has 17 residues. Germline values: CDR1 MGHDK, CDR2 SYGVNS. The junction had 7 bases not matched to a gene; V was cut back by 0 bases and J by 3 bases. The DNA of the CDR3 is TGTGCCAGCAGTGAATATTGGCGCCTAGCGGGAGAAGAGACCCAGTACTTC. Protein sequence: CASSEYWRLAGEETQYF.

The chain joins TRBV18 to TRBJ2-5; 8 bases are a match to TRBD1. Germline V CDR1 and CDR2: KGHSH, LQKENI. V shed 3 bases, J shed 9 bases, and the junction held 12 bases outside the gene matches. The CDR3 runs 15 residues. This chain's CDR3 is CASSPIQGAGEAQYF. The CDR3 DNA reads TGTGCCAGCTCACCGATCCAGGGGGCAGGGGAGGCCCAGTACTTC.

J is TRBJ1-5 and V is TRBV18; the D is unclear. The germline CDR1 and CDR2 sequences are KGHSH and LQKENI. Deletions cut 2 bases from V and 4 bases from J, with 6 bases between. This CDR3 comprises 13 residues. CDR3 DNA sequence: TGTGCCAGCTCACCAGAGTCAAATCAGCCCCAGCATTTT. Translation: CASSPESNQPQHF.

The genes are TRBV7-9 and TRBJ1-2; D unclear. The V end lost 4 bases, the J end lost 8 bases, and 8 bases lay between the germline ends. This CDR3 has 11 amino acids. CDR1 SEHNR and CDR2 FQNEAQ come from the germline V gene (reference sequence). This CDR3 reads CASSSSLGYTF. The CDR3 DNA follows: TGTGCCAGCAGCTCAAGCCTGGGCTACACCTTC.

The chain employs TRBV5-1 and TRBJ1-2; possible D gene TRBD1, 5 bases. The CDR3 length is 18 residues. Germline CDR1 and CDR2: SGHRS and YFSETQ. The V end was cut by 0 bases, the J end by 2 bases, with 20 bases between. DNA for the CDR3: TGCGCCAGCAGCTTGGCCTGGAGGGGCCTGCGGGAAAACTATGGCTACACCTTC. Its translation is CASSLAWRGLRENYGYTF.

Written as DNA, the CDR3 is TGTGCCAGCAGTGAATCGAGGGATTTGAACACTGAAGCTTTCTTT. Translation gives CASSESRDLNTEAFF. The chain links TRBV2 to TRBJ1-1; D call uncertain. Germline values: CDR1 SNHLY, CDR2 FYNNEI. The CDR3 runs 15 residues. Trimming took 2 bases from V and 0 from J, leaving 10 bases between them.

V is TRBV5-6 and J is TRBJ1-1; D gene uncertain. V was clipped by 1 base and J by 5 bases, with 12 bases between them. The V gene's germline CDR1 is SGHDT and CDR2 YYEEEE. The CDR3 contains 14 residues. The DNA of the CDR3 is TGTGCCAGCAGCTTGCTCGGCCGGGGAACTGAAGCTTTCTTT. Encoded protein: CASSLLGRGTEAFF.

The rearrangement uses TRBV11-3 and TRBJ1-1; 10 bases are a match to TRBD1. This CDR3 has 15 amino acids. Germline CDR1 reads SGHNT; CDR2 reads YENEEA. V was pared by 4 bases and J by 5 bases, with 7 bases of the junction left unmatched. The CDR3 DNA reads TGTGCCAGCAGCTCCGCGGGACAGGGGAGAACTGAAGCTTTCTTT. Translating it yields CASSSAGQGRTEAFF.

V gene TRBV24-1 combines with J gene TRBJ1-2; D is unclear. The CDR3 extends over 14 amino acids. Germline CDR1 and CDR2: KGHDR and SFDVKD. The germline V and J ends were trimmed by 3 bases and 4 bases, with 11 bases remaining between them. The CDR3 region is CATSDTVAGYGYTF. Written as DNA, the CDR3 is TGTGCCACCAGTGATACGGTGGCGGGCTATGGCTACACCTTC.

The CDR3 DNA follows: TGTGCCAGCAGTAGAGGCGGGGGCGCGGGCTATGGCTACACCTTC. The encoded protein is CASSRGGGAGYGYTF. The chain uses TRBV28 and TRBJ1-2, with D perhaps TRBD1 (6 bases). Germline assignment: CDR1 MDHEN and CDR2 SYDVKM. The CDR3 extends over 15 amino acids. The V end was cut by 5 bases, the J end by 4 bases, with 17 bases between.

This clone was detected a few times. The CDR3 DNA reads TGTGCCTGGGAGGCCGGGGGGCGGCAGCCCCAGCATTTT. As protein: CAWEAGGRQPQHF. The V gene is TRBV30, the J gene TRBJ1-5; perhaps TRBD1 as D (6 bases). This CDR3 comprises 13 residues. The ends were cut back, 5 bases at V and 7 bases at J, with 15 bases in the middle. Germline lookup yields CDR1 GTSNPN and CDR2 SVGIG (reference sequence). Supplemented by reference TRBV30 and TRBJ1-5, the full variable domain reads SQTIHQWPATLVQPVGSPLSLECTVEGTSNPNLYWYRQAAGRGLQLLFYSVGIGQISSEVPQNLSASRPQDRQFILSSKKLLLSDSGFYLCAWEAGGRQPQHFGDGTRLSIL.

The genes are TRBV5-6 and TRBJ2-3; 9 bases fit TRBD2. Per the germline V gene, CDR1 is SGHDT and CDR2 is YYEEEE. This CDR3 has 17 amino acids. V dropped 2 bases and J dropped 6; count of bases not matched to a gene: 13. The CDR3 region is CASSLGGRALWLDTQYF. The CDR3, as DNA: TGTGCCAGCAGCTTAGGCGGGAGGGCCCTCTGGCTGGATACGCAGTATTTT.

This chain connects TRBV12-3 or TRBV12-4 to TRBJ2-5; D is perhaps TRBD2 (6 bases). The V end lost 6 bases, the J end lost 10 bases, and 15 bases lay between the germline ends. The CDR3 is made up of 12 amino acids. The CDR3 nucleotides read TGTGCCAGCAGCCTCCGGGACTCGGTCCAGTACTTC. Translation: CASSLRDSVQYF.

The gene calls are TRBV11-2 and TRBJ1-1; a possible D gene is TRBD1 (6 bases). V was shortened by 3 bases and J by 10 bases, with 15 bases between the two germline ends. The CDR3 spans 13 residues. Germline CDR1 SGHAT, CDR2 FQNNGV. The CDR3 spells CASSFEYRAPAFF. CDR3 DNA: TGTGCCAGCAGCTTCGAATACAGGGCTCCAGCTTTCTTT.

This rearrangement joins TRBV6-5 to TRBJ2-7; D unresolved. The V end was cut by 6 bases, the J end by 0 bases, with 12 bases between. Germline loops: CDR1 MNHEY, CDR2 SVGAGI. The CDR3 is 14 residues long. The DNA of the CDR3 is TGTGCCAGCAGGGGCCACGAACGCTCCTACGAGCAGTACGTC. This sequence encodes CASRGHERSYEQYV.

The genes are TRBV5-8 and TRBJ1-2, with 7 bases lining up with TRBD1. This CDR3 spans 15 amino acids. The V gene end was trimmed by 0 bases and the J gene end by 4 bases; junction bases not matched to a gene: 6. CDR1 and CDR2 from the germline V gene are SGHTS and YDEGEE. The CDR3 DNA is TGTGCCAGCAGCTTGGTGTGGGACAGACTCTATGGCTACACCTTC. This encodes CASSLVWDRLYGYTF. The full variable domain, its missing parts supplied by reference TRBV5-8 and TRBJ1-2, is EAGVTQSPTHLIKTRGQQATLRCSPISGHTSVYWYQQALGLGLQFLLWYDEGEERNRGNFPPRFSGRQFPNYSSELNVNALELEDSALYLCASSLVWDRLYGYTFGSGTRLTVV.

The chain combines TRBV29-1 with TRBJ2-1, with 9 bases fitting TRBD2. J was trimmed by 3 bases and V by 5 bases; bases with no gene match: 2. Germline loops: CDR1 SQVTM, CDR2 ANQGSEA. CDR3 length: 13 amino acids. The CDR3 nucleotides are TGCAGCGTTCGGACTAGCGACTACAATGAGCAGTTCTTC. Its translation: CSVRTSDYNEQFF.

The gene calls are TRBV5-4 and TRBJ1-4, with 8 bases lining up with TRBD1. Germline values: CDR1 SGHNT, CDR2 YYREEE (reference sequence). J lost 3 bases, V lost 1 base, and 5 bases had no gene match. The CDR3 sequence is 16 residues long. CDR3 residues: CASSLSAGQANEKLFF. The CDR3 coding sequence is TGTGCCAGCAGCTTGTCAGCGGGACAGGCTAATGAAAAACTGTTTTTT.

The V and J genes are TRBV21-1 and TRBJ1-5. TRBV21-1 has pseudogene status. The CDR3 runs to 14 residues. The CDR3 sequence: CASSKAPGPQPQHF. In DNA, the CDR3 is TGTGCCAGCAGCAAAGCGCCGGGTCCTCAGCCCCAGCATTTT.

V and J are TRBV7-2 and TRBJ2-4; 8 nucleotides match TRBD1. V lost 1 base to trimming and J lost 4 bases; unmatched junction nucleotides: 3. The CDR3 totals 15 residues. Germline CDR1 SGHTA, CDR2 FQGNSA. The CDR3 nucleotides read TGTGCCAGCAGCTTAGAAGGACAGGGAAAAAACATTCAGTACTTC. This gives the protein CASSLEGQGKNIQYF.